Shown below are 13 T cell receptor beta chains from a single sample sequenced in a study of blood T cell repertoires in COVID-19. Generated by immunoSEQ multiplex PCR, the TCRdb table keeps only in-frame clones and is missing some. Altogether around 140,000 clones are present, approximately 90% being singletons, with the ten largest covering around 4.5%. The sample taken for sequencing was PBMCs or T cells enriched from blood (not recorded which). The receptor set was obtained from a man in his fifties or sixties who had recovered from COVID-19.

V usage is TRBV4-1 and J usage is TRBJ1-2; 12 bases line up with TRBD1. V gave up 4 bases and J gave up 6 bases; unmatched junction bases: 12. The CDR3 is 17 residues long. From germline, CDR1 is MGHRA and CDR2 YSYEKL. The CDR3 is CASSPYTRDRGHNGYTF. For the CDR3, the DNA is TGCGCCAGCAGCCCCTATACCAGGGACAGGGGGCATAATGGCTACACCTTC.

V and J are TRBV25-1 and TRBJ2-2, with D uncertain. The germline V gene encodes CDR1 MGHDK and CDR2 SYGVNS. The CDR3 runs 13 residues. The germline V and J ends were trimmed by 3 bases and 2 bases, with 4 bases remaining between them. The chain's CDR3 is CASSDSNTGELFF. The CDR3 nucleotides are TGTGCCAGCAGTGATAGTAACACCGGGGAGCTGTTTTTT.

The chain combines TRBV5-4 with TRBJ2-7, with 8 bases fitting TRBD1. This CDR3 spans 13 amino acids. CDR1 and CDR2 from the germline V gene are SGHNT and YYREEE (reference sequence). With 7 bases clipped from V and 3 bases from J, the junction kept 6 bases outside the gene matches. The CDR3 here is CASSRTGSYEQYV. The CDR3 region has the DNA TGTGCCAGCTCCAGGACAGGGAGCTACGAGCAGTACGTC.

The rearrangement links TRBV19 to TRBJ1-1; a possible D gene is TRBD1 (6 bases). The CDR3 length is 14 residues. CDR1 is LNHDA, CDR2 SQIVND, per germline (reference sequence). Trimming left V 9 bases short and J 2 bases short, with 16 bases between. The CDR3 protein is CARVPGAGNTEAFF. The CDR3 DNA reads TGTGCCAGAGTACCAGGGGCGGGTAACACTGAAGCTTTCTTT.

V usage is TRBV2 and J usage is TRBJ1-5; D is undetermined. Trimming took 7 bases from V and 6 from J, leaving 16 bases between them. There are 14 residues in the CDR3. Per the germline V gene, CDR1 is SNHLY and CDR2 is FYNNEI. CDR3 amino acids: CASTPLDRGQPQHF. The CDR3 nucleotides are TGTGCCAGCACCCCTTTGGATCGGGGTCAGCCCCAGCATTTT. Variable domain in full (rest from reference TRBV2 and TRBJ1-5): EPEVTQTPSHQVTQMGQEVILRCVPISNHLYFYWYRQILGQKVEFLVSFYNNEISEKSEIFDDQFSVERPDGSNFTLKIRSTKLEDSAMYFCASTPLDRGQPQHFGDGTRLSIL.

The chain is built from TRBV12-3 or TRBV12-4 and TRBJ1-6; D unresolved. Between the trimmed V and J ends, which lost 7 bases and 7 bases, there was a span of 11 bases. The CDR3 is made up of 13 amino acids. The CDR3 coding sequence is TGTGCCAGCACCCCGGGATGGAATTCACCCCTCCACTTT. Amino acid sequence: CASTPGWNSPLHF.

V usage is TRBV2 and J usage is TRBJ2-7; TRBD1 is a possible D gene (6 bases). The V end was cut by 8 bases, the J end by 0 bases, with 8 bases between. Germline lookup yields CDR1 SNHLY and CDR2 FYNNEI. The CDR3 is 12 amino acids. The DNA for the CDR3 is TGTGCCAGCGGCAGGGGCTCCTACGAGCAGTACGTC. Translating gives CASGRGSYEQYV.

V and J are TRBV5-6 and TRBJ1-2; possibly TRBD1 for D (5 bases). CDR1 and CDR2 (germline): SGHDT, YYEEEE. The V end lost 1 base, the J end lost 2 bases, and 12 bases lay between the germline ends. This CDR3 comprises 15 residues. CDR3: CASSLFSAGNYGYTF. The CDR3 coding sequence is TGTGCCAGCAGCTTGTTCAGTGCAGGGAACTATGGCTACACCTTC.

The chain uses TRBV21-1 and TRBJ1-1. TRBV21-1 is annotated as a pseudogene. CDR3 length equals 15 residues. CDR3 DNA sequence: TGTGCCAGCAGCAAAGTGTGCGGGTTGAACACTGAAGCTTTCTTT. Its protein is CASSKVCGLNTEAFF.

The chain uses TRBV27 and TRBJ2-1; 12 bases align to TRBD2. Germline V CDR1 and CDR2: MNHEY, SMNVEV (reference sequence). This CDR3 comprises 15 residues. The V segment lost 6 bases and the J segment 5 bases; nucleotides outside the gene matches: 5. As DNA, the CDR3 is TGTGCCAGCAGCCCTAGCGGGAGGGTAAACAATGAGCAGTTCTTC. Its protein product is CASSPSGRVNNEQFF.

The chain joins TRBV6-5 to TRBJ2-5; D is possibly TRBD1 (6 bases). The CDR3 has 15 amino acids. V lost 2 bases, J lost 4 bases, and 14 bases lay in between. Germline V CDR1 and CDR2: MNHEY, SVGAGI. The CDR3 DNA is TGTGCCAGCAGTTACGGGCGCAGGGGCTTAGAGACCCAGTACTTC. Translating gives CASSYGRRGLETQYF.

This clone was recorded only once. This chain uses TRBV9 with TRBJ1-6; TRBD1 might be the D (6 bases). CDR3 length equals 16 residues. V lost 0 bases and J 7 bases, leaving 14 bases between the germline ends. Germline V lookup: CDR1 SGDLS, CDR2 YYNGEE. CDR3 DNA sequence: TGTGCCAGCAGCGTAGGGGCAGGGGAGGGAAATTCACCCCTCCACTTT. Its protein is CASSVGAGEGNSPLHF. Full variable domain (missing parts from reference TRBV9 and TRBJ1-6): DSGVTQTPKHLITATGQRVTLRCSPRSGDLSVYWYQQSLDQGLQFLIQYYNGEERAKGNILERFSAQQFPDLHSELNLSSLELGDSALYFCASSVGAGEGNSPLHFGNGTRLTVT.

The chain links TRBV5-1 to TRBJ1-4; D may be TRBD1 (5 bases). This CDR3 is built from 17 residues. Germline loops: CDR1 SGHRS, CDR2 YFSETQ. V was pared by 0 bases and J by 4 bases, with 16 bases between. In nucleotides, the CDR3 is TGCGCCAGCAGCTTGGACAGGCCCCAGGGCCATAATGAAAAACTGTTTTTT. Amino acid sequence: CASSLDRPQGHNEKLFF. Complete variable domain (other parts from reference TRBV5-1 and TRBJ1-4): KAGVTQTPRYLIKTRGQQVTLSCSPISGHRSVSWYQQTPGQGLQFLFEYFSETQRNKGNFPGRFSGRQFSNSRSEMNVSTLELGDSALYLCASSLDRPQGHNEKLFFGSGTQLSVL.